This T cell receptor beta chain came from a study of blood T cell repertoires in COVID-19. Using immunoSEQ multiplex PCR, the repertoire was profiled, and TCRdb retains in-frame clones only, with some absent. The sample shows approximately 250,000 clones, around 89% of them seen only once. Germline-derived CDR1 and CDR2 are MNHEY and SMNVEV (reference sequence). This CDR3 comprises 14 residues. V shed 2 bases and J 3 bases; nucleotides not matched to a gene: 1. This receptor was identified in a woman in her 30s with acute COVID-19. The J gene is TRBJ2-7, the V gene TRBV27; 10 nucleotides match TRBD2. Sequenced sample: PBMCs or T cells enriched from blood (not recorded which). CDR3 sequence (DNA): TGTGCCAGCAGTTTAGCTAGCGGGAGCTACGAGCAGTACTTC. The encoded protein is CASSLASGSYEQYF.